The 22 T cell receptor beta chains listed next were all sequenced from one sample in a study of regulatory T cells in long-lasting Graves disease. Time point meaning: newly diagnosed GD, antithyroid drugs for less than 3 months. Preparation of the TCR library used RNA extracted from PBMCs. Arm-PCR of CDR3 regions with iRepertoire HTBI primers generated TCR beta libraries. TCRdb itself ran the multiplex PCR reads through MiXCR, one entry per CDR3 protein. This sample has some 500,000 distinct CDR3 sequences, with about 16% found just once. The sample was also reused in another study, on T cells in Graves' hyperthyroidism and ophthalmopathy.

The source material was peripheral blood mononuclear cells (PBMCs), sampled at new diagnosis, from a patient treated with antithyroid drugs. The receptors shown here come from a woman aged 35-65 years with Graves disease.

A single count supports this clonotype. A much larger clone is a single base away; this may be a read error. This sequence joins TRBV19 and TRBJ1-1; D remains unclear. The V end lost 4 bases, the J end lost 1 base, and 10 bases lay between the germline ends. CDR3 length: 14 residues. CDR1 and CDR2 from the germline V gene are LNHDA and SQIVND (reference sequence). This chain's CDR3 is CASSRVAGNTEAFF. The CDR3 DNA reads TGTGCCAGTAGTAGAGTCGCGGGGAACACTGAAGCTTTCTTT.

This clonotype occurred many times. The chain combines TRBV7-8 with TRBJ2-5; the match to TRBD1 covers 8 bases. V shed 5 bases and J 1 base; nucleotides not matched to a gene: 15. The CDR3 has 18 amino acids. The germline V gene has CDR1 SGHVS and CDR2 FQNEAQ. The CDR3 DNA reads TGTGCCAGCAGCCGAACCGCGGACAGGGTGATACTCCAAGAGACCCAGTACTTC. This encodes CASSRTADRVILQETQYF.

V usage is TRBV24-1 and J usage is TRBJ1-2, with unresolved D. The V gene's germline CDR1 is KGHDR and CDR2 SFDVKD. The CDR3 runs to 12 residues. With 1 base removed from V and 5 bases from J, the gap between germline ends came to 4 bases. The DNA of the CDR3 is TGTGCCACCAGTGATTTTTCGTATGGCTACACCTTC. This codes for CATSDFSYGYTF.

In its sample, this clonotype was seen once. Germline is not matched at one junction end, which may reflect a read error. CDR3 in DNA: TGTTCCAGCAGCTTCTCTGAGAGCTCTGGAAACACCATATATTTT. It yields the protein CSSSFSESSGNTIYF. The chain uses TRBV11-3 and TRBJ1-3; D unclear. The CDR3 runs to 15 residues. Germline V lookup: CDR1 SGHNT, CDR2 YENEEA.

The sample holds many counts of this clonotype. V gene TRBV12-3 or TRBV12-4 combines with J gene TRBJ1-3; 7 bases fit TRBD1. This CDR3 region has 13 residues. The junction had 1 base not matched to a gene; V was cut back by 5 bases and J by 3 bases. The CDR3 nucleotides read TGTGCCAGCAGTGGGACAGTTGGAAACACCATATATTTT. This encodes CASSGTVGNTIYF.

This clonotype was recorded many times. This chain connects TRBV3-1 to TRBJ1-2; D gene uncertain. Germline loops: CDR1 LGHDT, CDR2 YNNKEL (reference sequence). The CDR3 sequence is 16 residues long. V was shortened by 2 bases and J by 3 bases, with 16 bases between the two germline ends. CDR3 sequence: CASSQPLVKDHYGYTF. As DNA, the CDR3 is TGTGCCAGCAGCCAACCCCTGGTGAAGGATCACTATGGCTACACCTTC.

This chain connects TRBV6-2 or TRBV6-3 to TRBJ1-1; D possibly corresponds to TRBD1 (6 bases). Germline assignment: CDR1 MNHEY and CDR2 SVGEGT. The germline V and J ends were trimmed by 4 bases and 5 bases, with 17 bases remaining between them. The length of the CDR3 is 15 residues. CDR3 residues: CASSSLGRGETEAFF. For the CDR3, the DNA is TGTGCCAGCAGTTCCCTCGGCAGGGGAGAAACTGAAGCTTTCTTT.

At least ten counts were recorded for this clonotype. This rearrangement joins TRBV7-9 to TRBJ2-7; 9 bases map to TRBD1. Germline CDR1 is SEHNR and CDR2 is FQNEAQ (reference sequence). The V segment lost 4 bases and the J segment 4 bases; nucleotides outside the gene matches: 2. The CDR3 has 13 amino acids. The CDR3 sequence is CASSWTGEYEQYF. The CDR3 nucleotides are TGTGCCAGCAGCTGGACAGGGGAGTACGAGCAGTACTTC.

This chain joins TRBV14 and TRBJ1-2, with 7 bases fitting TRBD1. CDR3 length equals 13 residues. The germline gives CDR1 SGHDN, CDR2 FVKESK. Germline trimming cut 3 bases from V and 7 bases from J; bases unmatched to any gene: 5. The CDR3 reads CASSHLQGSGYTF. DNA of the CDR3: TGTGCCAGCAGCCACCTACAGGGGTCTGGCTACACCTTC. Filled out from reference TRBV14 and TRBJ1-2, the complete variable domain reads EAGVTQFPSHSVIEKGQTVTLRCDPISGHDNLYWYRRVMGKEIKFLLHFVKESKQDESGMPNNRFLAERTGGTYSTLKVQPAELEDSGVYFCASSHLQGSGYTFGSGTRLTVV.

V gene TRBV9 combines with J gene TRBJ1-1; D gene uncertain. This CDR3 has 14 residues. CDR1 is SGDLS and CDR2 is YYNGEE in the germline V gene. V dropped 2 bases and J dropped 4 bases, with 12 bases sitting between them. The CDR3 sequence is CASSVQERGTEAFF. The CDR3 region has the DNA TGTGCCAGCAGCGTTCAGGAGCGGGGCACTGAAGCTTTCTTT.

On this clonotype itself: It may be a read error: a sequence one base away is much more abundant. The CDR3 reads CASSLVTGGRDGETRYF. CDR3 nucleotides: TGTGCCAGCAGCTTAGTAACGGGGGGGCGGGATGGAGAGACCCGGTACTTC. This chain connects TRBV11-2 to TRBJ2-5, with 8 bases that match TRBD2. The CDR3 length is 17 residues. Germline V gene sequence: CDR1 SGHAT, CDR2 FQNNGV. The entire variable domain, with the rest obtained from reference TRBV11-2 and TRBJ2-5, is as follows: EAGVAQSPRYKIIEKRQSVAFWCNPISGHATLYWYQQILGQGPKLLIQFQNNGVVDDSQLPKDRFSAERLKGVDSTLKIQPAKLEDSAVYLCASSLVTGGRDGETRYFGPGTRLLVL.

The V call is TRBV11-2, the J call TRBJ1-1; 9 bases are shared with TRBD1. The V gene end was trimmed by 6 bases and the J gene end by 7 bases; junction bases not matched to a gene: 9. The V gene's germline CDR1 is SGHAT and CDR2 FQNNGV. This CDR3 comprises 14 residues. Here the CDR3 DNA reads TGTGCCAGCAGACGCGGGACAGGGTCTCTTGAAGCTTTCTTT. Translation: CASRRGTGSLEAFF. The complete variable domain, with remaining parts taken from reference TRBV11-2 and TRBJ1-1, reads EAGVAQSPRYKIIEKRQSVAFWCNPISGHATLYWYQQILGQGPKLLIQFQNNGVVDDSQLPKDRFSAERLKGVDSTLKIQPAKLEDSAVYLCASRRGTGSLEAFFGQGTRLTVV.

The chain links TRBV12-3 or TRBV12-4 to TRBJ1-3; 7 nucleotides line up with TRBD1. The V segment lost 3 bases and the J segment 0 bases; nucleotides outside the gene matches: 8. The CDR3 is 17 amino acids. CDR3 in DNA: TGTGCCAGCAGTTTTGCGGGACAGCCGAGCTCTGGAAACACCATATATTTT. Protein: CASSFAGQPSSGNTIYF.

This clonotype was counted at least ten times. The V call is TRBV12-3 or TRBV12-4, the J call TRBJ2-7; no firm D call. The CDR3 is made up of 14 amino acids. The V end lost 3 bases, the J end lost 0 bases, and 9 bases lay between the germline ends. CDR3 amino acids: CASSFARYSYEQYF. The CDR3 DNA reads as TGTGCCAGCAGTTTTGCTCGGTACTCCTACGAGCAGTACTTC.

This clonotype showed up just a few times. This chain links TRBV14 with TRBJ1-4; D may be TRBD1 (6 bases). CDR1 is SGHDN, CDR2 FVKESK, per germline. CDR3 length equals 16 residues. Trimming took 0 bases from V and 6 from J, leaving 14 bases between them. CDR3 protein: CASSQDRSRGDEKLFF. CDR3 coding DNA: TGTGCCAGCAGCCAAGACAGGTCCAGGGGTGATGAAAAACTGTTTTTT.

The chain links TRBV5-1 to TRBJ2-5; a weak D match, TRBD1 (5 bases). V lost 0 bases, J lost 2 bases, and 14 bases lay in between. Germline V lookup: CDR1 SGHRS, CDR2 YFSETQ. The CDR3 length is 16 residues. CDR3 in amino acids: CASSLGPAGLQETQYF. CDR3 nucleotides: TGCGCCAGCAGCTTGGGCCCAGCAGGGTTACAAGAGACCCAGTACTTC.

In this sample, this clonotype turned up a few times. V is TRBV4-1 and J is TRBJ1-1; the D is unclear. Germline V gene sequence: CDR1 MGHRA, CDR2 YSYEKL. The CDR3 has 15 amino acids. Trimming stripped 0 bases from V and 3 bases from J, with 11 bases between. CDR3 in amino acids: CASSQESGEYTEAFF. CDR3 in DNA: TGCGCCAGCAGCCAAGAGAGTGGGGAATACACTGAAGCTTTCTTT.

This clonotype was observed many times. The genes are TRBV30 and TRBJ2-1; 8 bases match TRBD2. V lost 1 base and J lost 4; bases outside the gene matches: 3. Germline V gene lookup returns CDR1 GTSNPN and CDR2 SVGIG (reference sequence). The CDR3 contains 14 residues. The CDR3 protein is CAWSAGGGYNEQFF. In nucleotides, the CDR3 is TGTGCCTGGAGTGCGGGGGGGGGATACAATGAGCAGTTCTTC.

The gene calls are TRBV2 and TRBJ2-1; 9 nucleotides align to TRBD2. The CDR3 covers 17 residues. V lost 8 bases to trimming and J lost 0 bases; unmatched junction nucleotides: 11. Germline-derived CDR1 and CDR2 are SNHLY and FYNNEI. CDR3 amino acids: CASGGGGGGSSYNEQFF. The CDR3, as DNA: TGTGCCAGCGGGGGCGGCGGGGGGGGAAGCTCCTACAATGAGCAGTTCTTC.

This clonotype was observed a handful of times. This chain connects TRBV28 to TRBJ2-7, with D maybe TRBD1 (6 bases). Germline V gene lookup returns CDR1 MDHEN and CDR2 SYDVKM. This CDR3 has 13 residues. The ends were cut back, 7 bases at V and 2 bases at J, with 12 bases in the middle. For the CDR3, the DNA is TGTGCCAGCACGGACAGCCGAACCTACGAGCAGTACTTC. Translating it yields CASTDSRTYEQYF.

This clonotype was seen many times. This sequence joins TRBV5-6 and TRBJ1-5; TRBD1 agrees at 8 bases. Germline CDR1 and CDR2: SGHDT and YYEEEE. The CDR3 extends over 14 amino acids. Trimming cost V 5 bases and J 6 bases; bases outside gene matches: 7. The CDR3 bases are TGTGCCAGCAGTTCGAACAGGGGGAGTCAGCCCCAGCATTTT. Amino acids: CASSSNRGSQPQHF.

This clonotype has ten or more counts. This chain joins TRBV11-2 and TRBJ2-3; D might be TRBD1 (5 bases). V was clipped by 9 bases and J by 4 bases, with 17 bases between them. The CDR3 extends over 14 amino acids. CDR1 is SGHAT and CDR2 is FQNNGV in the germline V gene. The chain's CDR3 is CASAWGPVADTQYF. The CDR3 region has the DNA TGTGCCAGTGCGTGGGGCCCGGTGGCAGATACGCAGTATTTT.